This TCR beta chain comes out of a study of blood T cell repertoires in COVID-19. Study-level background: PBMCs, B-cell-depleted T cells, or T cells provided the cDNA or gDNA that made up the material.

The J segment lost 1 base and the V segment lost 3 bases, leaving 10 bases of the junction unmatched. CDR3 length: 18 amino acids. Germline V gene sequence: CDR1 SGHDN, CDR2 FVKESK. The table came from immunoSEQ multiplex PCR; TCRdb's copy has only in-frame clones and leaves some out. The sample holds approximately 280,000 clones, approximately 90% seen once. The material sequenced was peripheral blood. This sequence was found in a man aged 35 to 55 with acute or convalescent COVID-19. The chain has TRBV14 and TRBJ2-2; 8 bases are a match to TRBD2. The CDR3 is CASSHPGGGPRNTGELFF. In DNA form, the CDR3 reads TGTGCCAGCAGCCACCCGGGGGGGGGACCGAGGAACACCGGGGAGCTGTTTTTT. Full variable domain (remainder filled in from reference TRBV14 and TRBJ2-2): EAGVTQFPSHSVIEKGQTVTLRCDPISGHDNLYWYRRVMGKEIKFLLHFVKESKQDESGMPNNRFLAERTGGTYSTLKVQPAELEDSGVYFCASSHPGGGPRNTGELFFGEGSRLTVL.